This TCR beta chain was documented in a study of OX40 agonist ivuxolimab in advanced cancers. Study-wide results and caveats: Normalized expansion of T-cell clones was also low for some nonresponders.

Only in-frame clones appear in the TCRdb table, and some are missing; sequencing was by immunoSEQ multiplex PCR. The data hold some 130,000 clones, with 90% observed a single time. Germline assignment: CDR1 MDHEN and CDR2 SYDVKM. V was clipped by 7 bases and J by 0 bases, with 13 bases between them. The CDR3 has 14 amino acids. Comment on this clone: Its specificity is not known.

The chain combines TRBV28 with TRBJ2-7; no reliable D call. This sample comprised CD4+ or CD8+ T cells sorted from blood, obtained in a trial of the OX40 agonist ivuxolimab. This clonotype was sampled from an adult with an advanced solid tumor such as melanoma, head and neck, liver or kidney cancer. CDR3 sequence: CASNRRQSSYEQYF. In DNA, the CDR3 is TGTGCCAGCAACCGGCGCCAGAGCTCCTACGAGCAGTACTTC.